Included here is one T cell receptor beta chain sequence, with context. Its specificity is unknown. Sample time point: cycle 4 day 1 (C4D1), after 6 weeks of nivolumab. All trial patients relapsed after autologous stem cell transplantation. Isolation of CD4+ T cells from thawed PBMCs was performed by magnetic negative selection. Best responses were complete response, partial response or progressive disease. These data originate in a study of PD-1 blockade in classical Hodgkin lymphoma. General study points: Newly diagnosed patients were reported to start with lower TCR diversity than healthy donors.

Repertoires were generated with immunoSEQ multiplex PCR, while TCRdb's copy carries only in-frame clones and drops some. The data show about 27,000 clones, more than 70% seen once. Trimming removed 5 bases from V and 4 bases from J; junction bases left unmatched: 4. Germline V CDR1 and CDR2: SGHTA, FQGNSA. CDR3 length equals 14 residues. The chain carries TRBV7-2 and TRBJ2-2; 7 bases align to TRBD1. The sequence came from a human donor with classical Hodgkin lymphoma. This sample comprised CD4+ T cells from blood, obtained before the fourth cycle of nivolumab. The CDR3 nucleotides read TGTGCCAGCAGCAGGGACAGCGTCACCGGGGAGCTGTTTTTT. Translating gives CASSRDSVTGELFF.